This T cell receptor beta chain is drawn from a study of T cells after yellow fever vaccination (dated by TCRdb to between 2018 and 2021). For the wider study: The SMART-Seq v4 Ultra Low Input RNA kit was used to prepare libraries from fractions with low cell numbers. Bulk TCR alpha and beta repertoires were sequenced longitudinally to track T-cell clones before and after primary and booster YFV17D yellow fever vaccination. The cohort comprised two healthy male donors, one aged 18 to 30 and one aged 30 to 40 years. Blood samples were taken at several timepoints before and after primary and secondary immunization, and bulk PBMC replicates and cell subsets were isolated. Here is what the overall study found, with its caveats: Because only a couple of donors were included in the study, the extent to which the findings can be generalized is limited. FACS-sorted repertoires could contain abundant contaminating clonotypes from the bulk population, so computational filtering was required. A small share of clonotypes was detected in both CD4 and CD8 compartments, with the overlap likely arising from convergent recombination. Most clones expanded after primary vaccination (about 96% of CD4 and roughly 90% of CD8) were re-detected after the booster, suggesting that broad memory maintenance occurred. The secondary T-cell response was found to be weaker but faster than the primary response, with a peak reached on day 5 rather than on day 15.

Synthesis of TCR cDNA relied on 5'RACE template switching, a step that introduced a universal primer site along with unique molecular identifiers. Priming of cDNA synthesis was performed from both the TCR alpha and TCR beta constant segments. Library amplification used two PCR steps, and the second PCR step added sample barcodes and sequencing adapters. Libraries were sequenced on Illumina HiSeq 2500 (2x100 bp) or NovaSeq (2x150 bp). From the authors' description of their analysis: MIGEC handled demultiplexing of reads and collapsing into UMI consensus sequences, while MiXCR performed V(D)J alignment. Using edgeR on replicate PBMC samples, clonotypes were called vaccine-responding if FDR was below 0.01 and the log2 fold change was above 5 up to day 15. Each bulk clonotype received a CD4 or CD8 identity based on whether the sequenced CD4 or CD8 repertoire contained that clonotype at higher abundance. TCRdb's own reprocessing of the public reads used fastp at Q25 and MiXCR and kept productive beta chains. When rows share a CDR3 protein, they turn into one entry using the most common DNA and genes. These V and J calls originate from TCRdb's pipeline instead of the authors' own analysis. This sample lists 300,000 to 400,000 distinct CDR3 sequences; about 7.8% were detected once. The top ten hold 17% of the sample.

This sample's treatment or condition label indicates: live attenuated yellow fever vaccine strain. Two biological replicates of bulk PBMCs were collected at each blood-draw timepoint. PBMCs were isolated from peripheral blood using a standard Ficoll-Paque protocol. TriZol was used to extract RNA from bulk PBMCs, CD4 and CD8 fractions, and dextramer-positive and dextramer-negative fractions. After removal of 0 bases from V and 7 bases from J, the junction retains 11 bases not matched to a gene. Including cysteine and phenylalanine, the CDR3 has 17 amino acids. The entry retains the CDR3 DNA only, 51 bases that are in frame from base 1. Per the germline V gene, LGHNA is the CDR1 and YNFKEQ is the CDR2. Remarks on this clonotype: Its antigen remains unidentified. Base qualities were left out, and no much larger clone turns up one base away.

The clonotype was recovered from a man aged 18 to 30 who received the YFV17D yellow fever vaccine. This material consisted of PBMCs, taken roughly 47 days after the first yellow fever vaccination. The rearrangement joined TRBV4-2 to TRBJ1-5; TRBD1 aligns with 8 central bases. CDR3 region: CASSQDLDRGLRQPQHF. The DNA sequence follows: TGTGCCAGCAGCCAAGATCTAGACAGGGGTTTGAGGCAGCCCCAGCATTTT.